The sequence of this TCR beta chain was determined in a study of blood T cell repertoires in COVID-19. Study-wide context: Sources were T cells, B-cell-depleted T cells, or PBMCs; the material itself was cDNA or gDNA.

Only in-frame clones appear in the TCRdb table, and some are missing; sequencing was by immunoSEQ multiplex PCR. The sample lists about 330,000 clones, 87% occurring once. Participant age was 18 to 89 years, and participants resided in 24 US areas. Among Cohort 3 donors, those recovered had two negative PCRs, clearance, or symptom resolution. Germline V lookup: CDR1 SGHAT, CDR2 FQNNGV. The CDR3 totals 17 residues. The junction had 7 bases not matched to a gene; V was cut back by 1 base and J by 1 base. The receptor was isolated from a woman aged 30 to 39 who had recovered from COVID-19. This rearrangement joins TRBV11-2 to TRBJ2-3; TRBD2 agrees at 8 bases. Sequencing input: PBMCs or T cells enriched from blood (not recorded which). CDR3 sequence (DNA): TGTGCCAGCAGCTTAGCCCTACCCGGGGGGGGCACAGATACGCAGTATTTT. Protein: CASSLALPGGGTDTQYF. Together with reference TRBV11-2 and TRBJ2-3, the CDR3 gives the full variable domain: EAGVAQSPRYKIIEKRQSVAFWCNPISGHATLYWYQQILGQGPKLLIQFQNNGVVDDSQLPKDRFSAERLKGVDSTLKIQPAKLEDSAVYLCASSLALPGGGTDTQYFGPGTRLTVL.